The source of this T cell receptor beta chain is a study of identical twins. The study, taken as a whole, reports: Cord blood's abundant beta clonotypes had fewer insertions, unlike memory repertoires.

TCRdb reanalysed the 5' RACE reads using MiXCR and keeps one entry per CDR3 protein. The table has about 530,000 distinct CDR3 sequences, 20% to 25% seen once. This clonotype appeared a single time. Antigen: not known. The CDR3 sequence is 16 residues long. Per germline, CDR1 SGHDN and CDR2 FVKESK. The junction had 7 bases not matched to a gene; V was cut back by 0 bases and J by 5 bases. Healthy Caucasians were all of the donors. Separately, the same data were catalogued under a study of yellow fever vaccine responses in identical twins.

This chain uses TRBV14 with TRBJ2-3; 8 bases are shared with TRBD2. Sequenced: CD4+ T cells sorted from blood. This clonotype was sampled from a woman under 30 in good health. In nucleotides, the CDR3 is TGTGCCAGCAGCCAAGATTTGACTAGCGTCCGAGATACGCAGTATTTT. Translating gives CASSQDLTSVRDTQYF.